The rows below give T cell receptor beta chains drawn from one sample of a study of human T cells and chemical hapten exposure. TCRdb used MiXCR to reprocess the RACE reads, holding one entry per CDR3 protein. The repertoire holds 80,000 to 100,000 distinct CDR3 sequences, with about 10% as singletons. The sample consisted of whole blood, taken in connection with sensitization to the hapten diphenylcyclopropenone (DPC). The receptors originated from a woman between 50 and 59 years old with alopecia areata. Some clones in this sample may be carry-over from other donors' samples. Each CDR3 is given with its conserved first and last residue.

J gene,V gene,CDR3 protein
TRBJ2-2,TRBV2,CASTSSGNTGELFF
TRBJ2-7,TRBV30,CAWGGAGLKFYEQYF
TRBJ1-4,TRBV12-3/TRBV12-4,CASSLGGGLNEKLFF
TRBJ2-3,TRBV18,CASSLTDRTDTQYF
TRBJ1-5,TRBV5-6,CASRNQPQHF
TRBJ2-2,TRBV5-6,CASSLARSANTGELFF
TRBJ1-2,TRBV12-5,CASGSTTTNYGYTF
TRBJ2-7,TRBV20-1,CSANGPIDYEQYF
TRBJ2-1,TRBV12-3/TRBV12-4,CASSYLQGQQFF
TRBJ1-4,TRBV27,CASRNNEKLFF
TRBJ2-5,TRBV7-2,CASSLEASGSPRRTQYF
TRBJ2-5,TRBV29-1,CSGRQGKTQYF
TRBJ2-3,TRBV5-4,CASSPPLANTDTQYF
TRBJ2-1,TRBV20-1,CSARDPSGINEQFF
TRBJ1-5,TRBV27,CASSLPGQPQHF
TRBJ2-7,TRBV6-2/TRBV6-3,CAGSYDRGFDEQYF
TRBJ2-1,TRBV5-4,CASSRGHGDYNEQFF
TRBJ1-2,TRBV29-1,CSVEGFNYGYTF
TRBJ2-3,TRBV25-1,CASRGGVTDTQYF
TRBJ2-7,TRBV28,CASSEQGDGRSEQYF
TRBJ2-2,TRBV9,CASSVGAGANTGELFF
TRBJ1-2,TRBV11-1,CASSPTIGGYTF
TRBJ2-7,TRBV2,CASRVRQGGTYEQYF
TRBJ2-3,TRBV30,CAWSVLGTQYF
TRBJ2-4,TRBV7-2,CASSFIGGDGNIQYF
TRBJ2-7,TRBV28,CASSWDRLSSYEQYF
TRBJ2-6,TRBV6-5,CASSYAVANVLTF
TRBJ1-2,TRBV7-2,CASSQGAGTGYGYTF